The 6 T cell receptor beta chains below all came from one sample that was sequenced in a study of shared clonotypes between healthy human individuals. Assay used: immunoSEQ multiplex PCR; TCRdb lists only in-frame clones, some missing. This table holds 2,100,000 or so clones, around 95% found once. Sequencing used naive CD4+ T cells sorted from blood. Specified subset: CD45RA+ positively selected. Source of these receptors: a man in his late teens or twenties in good health.

The chain uses TRBV6-1 and TRBJ2-7, with D possibly being TRBD1 or TRBD2 (6 bases each). This CDR3 comprises 13 residues. V was trimmed by 10 bases and J by 4 bases, leaving 17 bases between them. Germline lookup yields CDR1 MNHNS and CDR2 SASEGT. In DNA form, the CDR3 reads TGTGCCATAAGGGGGGACCCTGTATACGAGCAGTACTTC. This gives the protein CAIRGDPVYEQYF.

The gene calls are TRBV5-6 and TRBJ1-3, with D possibly TRBD1 on 5 matching bases. V dropped 4 bases and J dropped 0 bases, with 11 bases sitting between them. Germline V gene lookup returns CDR1 SGHDT and CDR2 YYEEEE. CDR3 size: 15 residues. CDR3 nucleotides: TGTGCCAGCAGCCGGACGGACATCTCTGGAAACACCATATATTTT. It codes for CASSRTDISGNTIYF. The complete variable domain, with remaining parts taken from reference TRBV5-6 and TRBJ1-3, reads DAGVTQSPTHLIKTRGQQVTLRCSPKSGHDTVSWYQQALGQGPQFIFQYYEEEERQRGNFPDRFSGHQFPNYSSELNVNALLLGDSALYLCASSRTDISGNTIYFGEGSWLTVV.

With regard to this clone: Other DNA sequences of this sample code for an identical CDR3. The chain uses TRBV18 and TRBJ2-1, with D possibly TRBD2 on 5 matching bases. V was pared by 3 bases and J by 4 bases, with 7 bases between. Germline V gene lookup returns CDR1 KGHSH and CDR2 LQKENI. This CDR3 is 13 amino acids long. The CDR3 bases are TGTGCCAGCTCACCGGGAGCGTACAATGAGCAGTTCTTC. As protein: CASSPGAYNEQFF.

The CDR3 region is CASKAVNTGELFF. CDR3 nucleotide sequence: TGTGCCAGCAAAGCGGTGAACACCGGGGAGCTGTTTTTT. The chain has TRBV6-5 and TRBJ2-2; a weak D match, TRBD2 (5 bases). Germline CDR1 and CDR2: MNHEY and SVGAGI. Deletions cut 7 bases from V and 1 base from J, with 7 bases between. The CDR3 sequence is 13 residues long.

The chain uses TRBV4-3 and TRBJ2-3; 9 bases match TRBD2. Germline V gene lookup returns CDR1 LGHNA and CDR2 YSLEER. The CDR3 has 16 amino acids. J was trimmed by 4 bases and V by 2 bases; bases with no gene match: 7. CDR3 coding DNA: TGCGCCAGCAGCCAAATACTAGCGGGTACATCAGATACGCAGTATTTT. It is translated as CASSQILAGTSDTQYF.

The V and J genes are TRBV7-9 and TRBJ2-1; TRBD2 matches at 13 bases. The CDR3 has 14 amino acids. Trimming at V came to 10 bases and at J to 9 bases, leaving 9 bases not matched to a gene. CDR1 and CDR2 from the germline V gene are SEHNR and FQNEAQ (reference sequence). The CDR3 protein is CATLLAGGPAEQFF. The CDR3 bases are TGTGCCACCCTACTAGCGGGAGGGCCGGCTGAGCAGTTCTTC. The full variable domain, completed using reference TRBV7-9 and TRBJ2-1, is DTGVSQNPRHKITKRGQNVTFRCDPISEHNRLYWYRQTLGQGPEFLTYFQNEAQLEKSRLLSDRFSAERPKGSFSTLEIQRTEQGDSAMYLCATLLAGGPAEQFFGPGTRLTVL.